The 29 T cell receptor beta chains listed next were all sequenced from one sample in a study of blood T cell repertoires in COVID-19. Profiled with immunoSEQ multiplex PCR; TCRdb holds only in-frame clones, not every one. The data show 200,000 to 250,000 clones, with about nine tenths seen just once and over 3% held by the top ten. Sequencing used PBMCs or T cells enriched from blood (not recorded which). The source of these receptors is a woman aged 40 to 50 with acute COVID-19.

In its sample, this clone was seen a few times. The V and J genes are TRBV27 and TRBJ1-2; 8 bases fit TRBD1. Germline trimming cut 2 bases from V and 4 bases from J; bases unmatched to any gene: 6. Germline-derived CDR1 and CDR2 are MNHEY and SMNVEV (reference sequence). This CDR3 has 15 residues. The CDR3 DNA is TGTGCCAGCAGTTTAAAGACAGGGGAGGGCTATGGCTACACCTTC. It translates to CASSLKTGEGYGYTF.

The chain recombines TRBV5-4 with TRBJ1-2; D is possibly TRBD1 (5 bases). Per germline, CDR1 SGHNT and CDR2 YYREEE (reference sequence). The CDR3 has 13 amino acids. Trimming shortened V by 5 bases and J by 5 bases, and 13 bases separated the two germline ends. CDR3 in amino acids: CASRQGGGYGYTF. The CDR3 region has the DNA TGTGCCAGCAGGCAGGGAGGAGGGTATGGCTACACCTTC. The variable domain in full, with the rest retrieved from reference TRBV5-4 and TRBJ1-2, is ETGVTQSPTHLIKTRGQQVTLRCSSQSGHNTVSWYQQALGQGPQFIFQYYREEENGRGNFPPRFSGLQFPNYSSELNVNALELDDSALYLCASRQGGGYGYTFGSGTRLTVV.

The V call is TRBV25-1, the J call TRBJ1-1, with TRBD1 as a possible D gene (6 bases). V was cut by 8 bases and J by 5 bases, with 18 bases left in between. The V gene's germline CDR1 is MGHDK and CDR2 SYGVNS. The CDR3 is 14 amino acids. CDR3 region: CASSRPGVGTEAFF. CDR3 nucleotides: TGTGCCAGCTCCCGGCCAGGGGTGGGGACTGAAGCTTTCTTT.

This chain joins TRBV6-2 or TRBV6-3 and TRBJ1-2; no definite D call. Per the germline V gene, CDR1 is MNHEY and CDR2 is SVGEGT. There are 14 residues in the CDR3. The V gene lost 3 bases and the J gene lost 8 bases, with 16 bases spanning the gap. The CDR3 DNA reads as TGTGCCAGCAGTTATGCGGCTTCGGGAAACGGCTACACCTTC. It translates to CASSYAASGNGYTF.

The chain is built from TRBV25-1 and TRBJ1-2, with 8 bases matching TRBD1. Trimming at V came to 4 bases and at J to 0 bases, leaving 7 bases not matched to a gene. The CDR3 loop spans 16 amino acids. Germline CDR1 reads MGHDK; CDR2 reads SYGVNS. CDR3 region: CASSGPGQVANYGYTF. CDR3 sequence (DNA): TGTGCCAGCAGTGGCCCGGGACAGGTTGCTAACTATGGCTACACCTTC.

This sequence joins TRBV3-1 (or the pseudogene TRBV3-2) and TRBJ1-1; D is perhaps TRBD1 (5 bases). The V end was cut by 4 bases, the J end by 5 bases, with 14 bases between. The CDR3 is 14 amino acids. Germline CDR1 is LGHDT and CDR2 is YNNKEL (reference sequence). The CDR3 DNA follows: TGTGCCAGCAGCCTCGGGGGGGGAAAAACTGAAGCTTTCTTT. Protein sequence: CASSLGGGKTEAFF.

The V gene is TRBV5-1, the J gene TRBJ1-1; D uncertain. The CDR3 has 13 residues. CDR1 and CDR2 from the germline V gene are SGHRS and YFSETQ. V was clipped by 0 bases and J by 3 bases, with 6 bases between them. As DNA, the CDR3 is TGCGCCAGCAGCTTGGGCGTGGACACTGAAGCTTTCTTT. It translates to CASSLGVDTEAFF.

The J gene is TRBJ2-4, the V gene TRBV12-3 or TRBV12-4, with D possibly being TRBD1 (6 bases). V was cut by 6 bases and J by 4 bases, with 10 bases left in between. This CDR3 comprises 13 residues. This CDR3 reads CASRGDTKNIQYF. The CDR3 region has the DNA TGTGCCAGCAGAGGGGACACTAAAAACATTCAGTACTTC.

This clone was recorded only once. This sample includes further DNA sequences coding for the same CDR3. The J gene is TRBJ1-5, the V gene TRBV7-9, with unresolved D. The germline gives CDR1 SEHNR, CDR2 FQNEAQ (reference sequence). Trimming shortened V by 4 bases and J by 7 bases, and 8 bases separated the two germline ends. This CDR3 comprises 12 residues. CDR3 in amino acids: CASSSGGQPQHF. The CDR3 DNA is TGTGCCAGCAGCTCTGGAGGGCAGCCCCAGCATTTT.

The chain uses TRBV10-3 and TRBJ2-1; D possibly corresponds to TRBD2 (5 bases). Germline CDR1 reads ENHRY; CDR2 reads SYGVKD. The V and J ends lost 2 bases and 0 bases respectively, with 5 bases between them. The CDR3 has 14 residues. DNA for the CDR3: TGTGCCATCAGTGAGCGGGGCTCCTACAATGAGCAGTTCTTC. Translating gives CAISERGSYNEQFF.

About this clone: The junction departs from germline at one end; a sequencing error may be responsible. The V call is TRBV29-1, the J call TRBJ1-1; D is ambiguous. The CDR3 length is 14 residues. In germline, CDR1 is SQVTM, CDR2 ANQGSEA. CDR3 sequence (DNA): TGCAGCGCTGAAAGCGGGCAAACGAACACTGAAGCTTTCTTT. It specifies CSAESGQTNTEAFF.

The V gene is TRBV7-2, the J gene TRBJ1-2, with D unclear. This CDR3 has 15 amino acids. CDR1 SGHTA and CDR2 FQGNSA come from the germline V gene. Trimming took off 1 base at V and 6 bases at J, with 15 bases between the two ends. Here the CDR3 reads CASSLVQVPDNGYTF. The DNA for the CDR3 is TGTGCCAGCAGCTTAGTCCAGGTCCCAGATAATGGCTACACCTTC. The full variable domain, in which reference TRBV7-2 and TRBJ1-2 provide the parts outside the CDR3, is GAGVSQSPSNKVTEKGKDVELRCDPISGHTALYWYRQSLGQGLEFLIYFQGNSAPDKSGLPSDRFSAERTGGSVSTLTIQRTQQEDSAVYLCASSLVQVPDNGYTFGSGTRLTVV.

This clone appeared a single time. The V call is TRBV5-1, the J call TRBJ2-7; 14 positions agree with TRBD2. J was trimmed by 6 bases and V by 4 bases; bases with no gene match: 6. Germline V CDR1 and CDR2: SGHRS, YFSETQ. There are 15 residues in the CDR3. CDR3 in DNA: TGCGCCAGCAGCCTGGGACTAGCGGGGGAGAGCGAGCAGTACGTC. Translated: CASSLGLAGESEQYV.

This clone has only one observation. V gene TRBV29-1 combines with J gene TRBJ2-7; 7 nucleotides align to TRBD1. Germline assignment: CDR1 SQVTM and CDR2 ANQGSEA. CDR3 length equals 14 residues. Germline trimming cut 6 bases from V and 2 bases from J; bases unmatched to any gene: 10. The CDR3 is CSVVWTGGPYEQYF. CDR3 nucleotides: TGCAGCGTCGTCTGGACAGGAGGACCCTACGAGCAGTACTTC.

The chain carries TRBV4-3 and TRBJ1-2; the D gene is possibly TRBD1 (5 bases). V was shortened by 3 bases and J by 7 bases, with 12 bases between the two germline ends. The CDR3 is 13 residues long. CDR1 and CDR2 from the germline V gene are LGHNA and YSLEER. Written as DNA, the CDR3 is TGCGCCAGCAGCCAGGGGCTCCGAGGTGGCTACACCTTC. Its translation: CASSQGLRGGYTF.

The chain has TRBV7-2 and TRBJ2-7; possibly TRBD2 for D (5 bases). The V end lost 1 base, the J end lost 6 bases, and 13 bases lay between the germline ends. Germline CDR1 reads SGHTA; CDR2 reads FQGNSA. This CDR3 contains 14 residues. The CDR3 sequence: CASSLVPGDGEQYF. In DNA form, the CDR3 reads TGTGCCAGCAGCTTAGTACCCGGGGATGGCGAGCAGTACTTC.

The chain uses TRBV18 and TRBJ2-2; D is perhaps TRBD2 (7 bases). The V end lost 2 bases, the J end lost 7 bases, and 11 bases lay between the germline ends. Germline CDR1 and CDR2: KGHSH and LQKENI. The CDR3 is 14 amino acids. CDR3 in amino acids: CASSPGGGHGELFF. The CDR3 bases are TGTGCCAGCTCACCAGGCGGGGGACACGGGGAGCTGTTTTTT.

This clone was found once. V is TRBV20-1 and J is TRBJ1-2, with D uncertain. This CDR3 contains 11 residues. V was clipped by 0 bases and J by 12 bases, with 11 bases between them. CDR1 DFQATT and CDR2 SNEGSKA come from the germline V gene (reference sequence). The CDR3 loop reads CSARDPPVDTF. The CDR3 DNA is TGCAGTGCTAGAGACCCGCCAGTCGACACCTTC.

This clone was recorded once. This rearrangement joins TRBV7-8 to TRBJ1-1; possible D gene TRBD1, 6 bases. V was trimmed by 1 base and J by 3 bases, leaving 24 bases between them. Germline assignment: CDR1 SGHVS and CDR2 FQNEAQ. The CDR3 length is 19 residues. The CDR3 DNA sequence: TGTGCCAGCAGCTTAGGAGGTGGCGGAACGGGGGGCCGGGACACTGAAGCTTTCTTT. It translates to CASSLGGGGTGGRDTEAFF. The variable domain in full, completed from reference TRBV7-8 and TRBJ1-1, reads GAGVSQSPRYKVAKRGQDVALRCDPISGHVSLFWYQQALGQGPEFLTYFQNEAQLDKSGLPSDRFFAERPEGSVSTLKIQRTQQEDSAVYLCASSLGGGGTGGRDTEAFFGQGTRLTVV.

The chain combines TRBV19 with TRBJ1-3; D is uncertain. The V and J ends lost 7 bases and 0 bases respectively, with 16 bases between them. The CDR3 contains 16 residues. From germline, CDR1 is LNHDA and CDR2 SQIVND (reference sequence). The CDR3: CASTDIRTSSGNTIYF. The CDR3 DNA reads TGTGCCAGTACCGACATCCGGACTAGCTCTGGAAACACCATATATTTT.

In the case of this clone: Other DNA sequences in the sample encode the same CDR3. The J gene is TRBJ1-1, the V gene TRBV7-2, with D unclear. The CDR3 sequence is 13 residues long. V was pared by 1 base and J by 5 bases, with 8 bases between. Germline assignment: CDR1 SGHTA and CDR2 FQGNSA. The CDR3 sequence: CASSLGRETEAFF. In DNA, the CDR3 is TGTGCCAGCAGCTTAGGGAGAGAAACTGAAGCTTTCTTT.

This chain uses TRBV15 with TRBJ2-7; 8 positions match TRBD1. V lost 2 bases and J lost 3; bases outside the gene matches: 0. In germline, CDR1 is LNHNV, CDR2 YYDKDF (reference sequence). The CDR3 is 13 amino acids. The CDR3 here is CATSRTGGYEQYV. The DNA of the CDR3 is TGTGCCACCAGCAGAACAGGGGGCTACGAGCAGTACGTC.

The V gene is TRBV5-1, the J gene TRBJ1-3, with D tentatively TRBD1 (6 bases). Per the germline V gene, CDR1 is SGHRS and CDR2 is YFSETQ. Deletions cut 2 bases from V and 0 bases from J, with 12 bases between. CDR3 length: 16 residues. This CDR3 is CASSLTGLPSGNTIYF. Written as DNA, the CDR3 is TGCGCCAGCAGCTTAACAGGGTTACCCTCTGGAAACACCATATATTTT.

J is TRBJ1-6 and V is TRBV5-8, with TRBD1 matching over 8 bases. V dropped 0 bases and J dropped 8; count of bases not matched to a gene: 7. CDR3 length equals 16 residues. Germline V gives CDR1 SGHTS, CDR2 YDEGEE. The CDR3 nucleotides read TGTGCCAGCAGCTTGGCCCCAGGGGGCTTTGATTCACCCCTCCACTTT. Translation: CASSLAPGGFDSPLHF.

This clone was seen only once. The chain couples TRBV7-6 to TRBJ1-1, with D hard to call. CDR1 SGHVS and CDR2 FNYEAQ come from the germline V gene. V was shortened by 5 bases and J by 8 bases, with 12 bases between the two germline ends. The CDR3 contains 12 residues. CDR3 coding DNA: TGTGCCAGCAGCCCACTTCTACTCGAAGCTTTCTTT. Its protein product is CASSPLLLEAFF.

V usage is TRBV5-1 and J usage is TRBJ1-2; TRBD1 might be the D (6 bases). The V end was cut by 3 bases, the J end by 5 bases, with 14 bases between. This CDR3 spans 14 amino acids. In germline, CDR1 is SGHRS, CDR2 YFSETQ. The CDR3, as DNA: TGCGCCAGCAGCTGGAAACCAGGGGAATATGGCTACACCTTC. The encoded protein is CASSWKPGEYGYTF.

This clone was seen a single time. The chain combines TRBV3-1 (or the pseudogene TRBV3-2) with TRBJ1-4, with no clear D. Trimming cost V 1 base and J 11 bases, with 5 bases left between them. Germline loops: CDR1 LGHDT, CDR2 YNNKEL (reference sequence). The CDR3 has 11 amino acids. The CDR3 spells CASSQGEKLFF. The DNA for the CDR3 is TGTGCCAGCAGCCAAGGGGAGAAACTGTTTTTT.

J is TRBJ1-1 and V is TRBV27; the D gene is possibly TRBD1 (6 bases). V dropped 6 bases and J dropped 6 bases, with 11 bases sitting between them. The V gene's germline CDR1 is MNHEY and CDR2 SMNVEV (reference sequence). CDR3 length equals 12 residues. DNA for the CDR3: TGTGCCAGCAGCCACGGGGGGCCTGAAGCTTTCTTT. Amino acids: CASSHGGPEAFF.

The chain joins TRBV4-1 to TRBJ1-1; D is possibly TRBD1 (5 bases). Trimming left V 2 bases short and J 0 bases short, with 16 bases between. The CDR3 covers 17 residues. Germline CDR1 reads MGHRA; CDR2 reads YSYEKL. The CDR3 DNA sequence: TGCGCCAGCAGCCAACCGCGGGGGTCGTCCATGAACACTGAAGCTTTCTTT. Translated: CASSQPRGSSMNTEAFF.